This T cell receptor beta chain was identified in a study of cytomegalovirus exposure and HLA in healthy donors. The study, taken as a whole, reports: Only CMV serostatus was available as immune exposure information. Roughly uniform sequencing depth across donors was assumed, possibly incorrectly.

As regards this clone: Its antigen is as yet unknown.

Everyone who donated was a healthy bone marrow donor. The PCR used 60 Vbeta and 13 Jbeta primers. Sequencing was performed with immunoSEQ multiplex PCR; in TCRdb, only in-frame clones are kept and a portion is missing. The table shows about 200,000 clones, with roughly 80% occurring only once. Germline CDR1 SQVTM, CDR2 ANQGSEA. The CDR3 is made up of 15 amino acids. The V end lost 5 bases, the J end lost 2 bases, and 19 bases lay between the germline ends. The V call is TRBV29-1, the J call TRBJ2-7; weak D call: TRBD1 (6 bases). The sample consisted of PBMCs. The source of this sequence is a woman in her 30s in good health and CMV-seronegative. The DNA of the CDR3 is TGCAGCGTTAGCGGTTTTACAGGGAGAGCCTACGAGCAGTACTTC. This translates into CSVSGFTGRAYEQYF.